This record covers a single TCR beta chain. This clonotype is categorized as large (0.1 to 1%). Its antigen remains undetermined. A read error may produce the germline difference seen at one junction end. Libraries were built with PCR. Data came from an Illumina MiSeq. TCR beta DJ and VDJ rearrangements were characterized using next generation amplicon sequencing. The authors processed their data as follows. Clonal TCR beta rearrangements were identified by analyzing amplicon sequencing data with the Vidjil software. Two-tailed Fisher exact tests compared TCR beta rearrangement characteristics between RUNX1-mutated and wildtype groups. The raw public data were reprocessed by TCRdb itself: fastp quality trimming at Q25, MiXCR clonotype calling, in-frame beta chains only. A single entry per CDR3 protein holds the most common genes and DNA from its merged rows. The V and J calls reflect TCRdb's pipeline rather than the authors' work. The sample table lists 600 to 850 distinct CDR3 sequences, about 30% of them with a count of one. The ten biggest clones cover roughly 37% of the sample.

The entry originates in a study of RUNX1 and TCR beta rearrangement in T-cell leukemia (dated by TCRdb to about 2020). Some background on the complete study: The comparison of TCR beta rearrangements and CDR3 junctions set some 14 T-ALLs carrying mono-allelic acquired RUNX1 mutations against ten to eleven T-ALLs that were RUNX1 wildtype. The multicentric trials consisted of GRAALL-2003 and GRAALL-2005. RUNX1 wildtype T-ALLs were matched for an immature maturation arrest stage, defined by absent cytoplasmic or surface TCR beta protein. For comparison with results from a Runx1 knockout mouse model, TCR beta rearrangements in human T-ALL were analyzed. The RUNX1-mutated T-ALLs covered a wider range of maturation arrest stages, including cases that were arrested before TCR beta rearrangement began. The RUNX1 mutation status of the T-ALL cases had been established in an earlier study. TCR rearrangements were assessed by Genescan analysis after EuroClonality multiplex PCR on genomic DNA. RUNX1 wildtype T-ALLs were chosen to carry at least incomplete clonal TCR beta rearrangements so that D1 versus D2 segment comparison could be performed. In the mutated group, all RUNX1 mutations were heterozygous, with roughly ten located in the Runt homology domain and a few in the transactivation domain. Overall results and qualifications from the work: TCR beta D1 segment usage did not differ significantly between RUNX1-mutated (83%) and wildtype (about 61%) T-ALL clonal rearrangements. TCR beta J1 cluster usage was similar between RUNX1-mutated and wildtype T-ALLs, with no significant difference. Because too few clonal rearrangements were available, TCR beta CDR3 length and D segment truncation in T-ALLs could not be evaluated. Clonal TCR beta rearrangements were carried by fewer RUNX1-mutated T-ALLs (about 62%) than has been reported for T-ALL generally (over 75%).

For CDR1 and CDR2, the germline V gene lists ENHRY and SYGVKD. The CDR3 numbers 14 residues from cysteine through phenylalanine. Of the read, only the CDR3 DNA is kept; its 42 bases are in frame from base 1. For oncotyping and quantification of minimal residual disease, T-ALL samples were taken at diagnosis from children and adults treated according to protocol. The chain employs TRBV10-3 and TRBJ2-2; no D gene can be assigned with confidence. Sequenced material: blood. This receptor was identified in a male donor with T-cell acute lymphoblastic leukemia. The encoded CDR3 is CAISEENPDGELFF. The DNA is TGTGCTATCAGTGAGGAAAACCCAGACGGGGAGCTGTTTTTT.